The next 23 T cell receptor beta chains were all read from a single sample in a study of T-cell memory formation after mild COVID-19. TCRdb recomputed calls from the 5' RACE reads with MiXCR, one row per CDR3 protein. The table lists 380,000 or so distinct CDR3 sequences, about an eighth of them singletons. Specimen: PBMCs or a T cell subset sorted from them (not recorded which). The receptor source for this set is a man younger than 35 who had mild COVID-19 (a few samples of this study predate the infection). Cell type and time point are not known.

The rearrangement links TRBV7-8 to TRBJ1-5; D perhaps matches TRBD1 (6 bases). Germline V gene lookup returns CDR1 SGHVS and CDR2 FQNEAQ. This CDR3 is 17 amino acids long. V lost 1 base to trimming and J lost 0 bases, with 13 bases between them. For the CDR3, the DNA is TGTGCCAGCAGCTTAGACAGGGTAGTTAGTAGCAATCAGCCCCAGCATTTT. It translates to CASSLDRVVSSNQPQHF. The variable domain in full, with the rest retrieved from reference TRBV7-8 and TRBJ1-5, is GAGVSQSPRYKVAKRGQDVALRCDPISGHVSLFWYQQALGQGPEFLTYFQNEAQLDKSGLPSDRFFAERPEGSVSTLKIQRTQQEDSAVYLCASSLDRVVSSNQPQHFGDGTRLSIL.

This clonotype was seen more than once but under ten times. The genes are TRBV20-1 and TRBJ2-5; D is tentatively TRBD1 or TRBD2 (5 bases each). CDR3 length: 14 amino acids. The germline V gene has CDR1 DFQATT and CDR2 SNEGSKA (reference sequence). Deletions cut 3 bases from V and 7 bases from J, with 18 bases between. CDR3 DNA sequence: TGCAGTGCTAGCCGGCAACAAAAGAGGGGGACCCAGTACTTC. Residues: CSASRQQKRGTQYF.

The table lists this clonotype with many counts. The chain joins TRBV14 to TRBJ2-7; D is perhaps TRBD1 or TRBD2 (5 bases each). Germline V gene sequence: CDR1 SGHDN, CDR2 FVKESK. V lost 1 base to trimming and J lost 6 bases, with 13 bases between them. The CDR3 length is 14 residues. As DNA, the CDR3 is TGTGCCAGCAGCCAAGGTCTGGGGGTAGGCGAGCAGTACTTC. Residues: CASSQGLGVGEQYF.

This clonotype was recorded many times. V and J are TRBV7-2 and TRBJ1-6; the D gene is possibly TRBD1 (6 bases). This CDR3 comprises 14 residues. Trimming pared 5 bases from V and 13 bases from J, leaving 18 bases between. CDR1 and CDR2 (germline): SGHTA, FQGNSA. Here the CDR3 reads CASSVGGGIPPLHF. The CDR3 DNA reads TGTGCCAGCAGCGTAGGAGGGGGAATCCCCCCCCTCCACTTT. Looking up the rest from reference TRBV7-2 and TRBJ1-6 gives the full variable domain: GAGVSQSPSNKVTEKGKDVELRCDPISGHTALYWYRQSLGQGLEFLIYFQGNSAPDKSGLPSDRFSAERTGGSVSTLTIQRTQQEDSAVYLCASSVGGGIPPLHFGNGTRLTVT.

This clonotype was recorded at least ten times. This chain joins TRBV4-2 and TRBJ1-2; D call uncertain. CDR3 size: 15 residues. The ends were cut back, 0 bases at V and 1 base at J, with 9 bases in the middle. CDR1 and CDR2 from the germline V gene are LGHNA and YNFKEQ. The CDR3 coding sequence is TGTGCCAGCAGCCAAGATCCGGTCAGTAACTATGGCTACACCTTC. Amino acids: CASSQDPVSNYGYTF.

This clonotype was seen a handful of times. The V gene is TRBV6-1, the J gene TRBJ1-5, with D perhaps matching TRBD1 (6 bases). The length of the CDR3 is 12 residues. The V end was cut by 6 bases, the J end by 6 bases, with 9 bases between. Germline CDR1 is MNHNS and CDR2 is SASEGT. CDR3: CASRGGGQPQHF. In DNA, the CDR3 is TGTGCCAGCAGGGGAGGGGGTCAGCCCCAGCATTTT.

This chain uses TRBV20-1 with TRBJ1-2; 7 bases agree with TRBD1. Trimming took 6 bases from V and 5 from J; bases not matched to a gene: 9. The CDR3 totals 13 residues. The germline V gene has CDR1 DFQATT and CDR2 SNEGSKA (reference sequence). The CDR3 DNA follows: TGCAGTGCCCGGACCGGGACAGAGTATGGCTACACCTTC. The encoded protein is CSARTGTEYGYTF.

This clonotype was observed at least ten times. The V call is TRBV3-1, the J call TRBJ2-5, with 10 positions matching TRBD2. The trim removed 1 base at V and 3 bases at J, leaving 5 bases unmatched. Germline CDR1 is LGHDT and CDR2 is YNNKEL (reference sequence). This CDR3 is built from 16 residues. The CDR3 protein is CASSQGLLAGEETQYF. The CDR3 DNA is TGTGCCAGCAGCCAAGGGTTGCTAGCGGGGGAAGAGACCCAGTACTTC.

In its sample, this clonotype was seen many times. The genes are TRBV3-1 and TRBJ2-1; a possible D gene is TRBD2 (5 bases). Germline V CDR1 and CDR2: LGHDT, YNNKEL (reference sequence). V was cut by 4 bases and J by 7 bases, with 8 bases left in between. This CDR3 contains 12 residues. CDR3 coding DNA: TGTGCCAGCAGCCGCACGGGAAATGAGCAGTTCTTC. It is translated as CASSRTGNEQFF.

This chain links TRBV6-2 or TRBV6-3 with TRBJ2-5, with a tentative D call TRBD1 (5 bases). The germline V and J ends were trimmed by 7 bases and 4 bases, with 7 bases remaining between them. Per germline, CDR1 MNHEY and CDR2 SVGEGT. The CDR3 loop spans 11 amino acids. DNA of the CDR3: TGTGCCAGCAACACAGGAGAGACCCAGTACTTC. This encodes CASNTGETQYF.

CDR3 loop: CASSQGPRDQPQHF. For the CDR3, the DNA is TGCGCCAGCAGCCAAGGGCCCAGGGATCAGCCCCAGCATTTT. The chain carries TRBV4-1 and TRBJ1-5, with a weak D call TRBD1 (5 bases). The CDR3 contains 14 residues. V lost 1 base, J lost 5 bases, and 9 bases lay in between. The V gene's germline CDR1 is MGHRA and CDR2 YSYEKL.

The genes are TRBV19 and TRBJ1-4; tentatively, D is TRBD1 (6 bases). The V gene's germline CDR1 is LNHDA and CDR2 SQIVND (reference sequence). The CDR3 totals 16 residues. With 5 bases removed from V and 2 bases from J, the gap between germline ends came to 15 bases. CDR3 residues: CASSPAWGATNEKLFF. The CDR3 DNA reads TGTGCCAGTAGTCCGGCGTGGGGGGCGACTAATGAAAAACTGTTTTTT. Supplemented by reference TRBV19 and TRBJ1-4, the full variable domain reads DGGITQSPKYLFRKEGQNVTLSCEQNLNHDAMYWYRQDPGQGLRLIYYSQIVNDFQKGDIAEGYSVSREKKESFPLTVTSAQKNPTAFYLCASSPAWGATNEKLFFGSGTQLSVL.

V and J are TRBV20-1 and TRBJ2-1; 9 bases are shared with TRBD2. The germline V gene has CDR1 DFQATT and CDR2 SNEGSKA (reference sequence). Trimming cost V 3 bases and J 0 bases; bases outside gene matches: 18. The length of the CDR3 is 20 residues. This chain's CDR3 is CSASGVSGGSRVGSYNEQFF. DNA of the CDR3: TGCAGTGCTAGCGGGGTTAGCGGGGGTTCCCGGGTCGGCTCCTACAATGAGCAGTTCTTC.

This clonotype has ten or more counts. This sequence joins TRBV7-2 and TRBJ1-1, with TRBD1 as a possible D gene (5 bases). The CDR3 runs to 14 residues. Germline CDR1 and CDR2: SGHTA and FQGNSA. V lost 1 base and J lost 4, with 10 bases in between. CDR3 nucleotide sequence: TGTGCCAGCAGCTTAGAACAGGCGAGCACTGAAGCTTTCTTT. The encoded protein is CASSLEQASTEAFF.

This clonotype was seen a handful of times. This rearrangement joins TRBV6-5 to TRBJ2-4; D possibly matches TRBD1 or TRBD2 (5 bases each). The germline CDR1 and CDR2 sequences are MNHEY and SVGAGI. The CDR3 spans 14 residues. Trimming shortened V by 6 bases and J by 5 bases, and 14 bases separated the two germline ends. For the CDR3, the DNA is TGTGCCAGCAGCCCAGAACTGGGACAAAACATTCAGTACTTC. Translating gives CASSPELGQNIQYF.

In its sample, this clonotype was seen a few times. V gene TRBV5-4 combines with J gene TRBJ2-7; no reliable D call. Germline V gene lookup returns CDR1 SGHNT and CDR2 YYREEE (reference sequence). This CDR3 spans 14 amino acids. V was cut by 1 base and J by 5 bases, with 13 bases left in between. The CDR3 loop is CASSLPNTQDEQYF. The DNA of the CDR3 is TGTGCCAGCAGCTTGCCGAACACTCAGGACGAGCAGTACTTC.

This clonotype has a handful of counts. The chain is built from TRBV2 and TRBJ2-3; weak D call: TRBD1 (5 bases). Trimming left V 3 bases short and J 2 bases short, with 12 bases between. Germline loops: CDR1 SNHLY, CDR2 FYNNEI. This CDR3 spans 15 amino acids. CDR3 coding DNA: TGTGCCAGCAGTGAGACAGAATATCACACAGATACGCAGTATTTT. This translates into CASSETEYHTDTQYF.

In DNA, the CDR3 is TGTGCCAGCAGCTTGGCGTTCCAAGAGACCCAGTACTTC. It is translated as CASSLAFQETQYF. This chain uses TRBV7-2 with TRBJ2-5; D is uncertain. The CDR3 covers 13 residues. Germline V gene lookup returns CDR1 SGHTA and CDR2 FQGNSA. The V end lost 3 bases, the J end lost 1 base, and 6 bases lay between the germline ends.

The table lists this clonotype with many counts. The chain couples TRBV21-1 to TRBJ2-7. TRBV21-1 is shown as a pseudogene. CDR3 length: 11 amino acids. CDR3 protein: CASSKGHEQYV. The DNA of the CDR3 is TGTGCCAGCAGCAAAGGGCACGAGCAGTACGTC.

The J gene is TRBJ1-4, the V gene TRBV6-5, with 9 nucleotides matching TRBD1. The CDR3 contains 16 residues. From germline, CDR1 is MNHEY and CDR2 SVGAGI. V was clipped by 5 bases and J by 2 bases; unmatched bases: 6. The CDR3 nucleotides are TGTGCCAGCAGTCCGGGACAGGGACGGACTAATGAAAAACTGTTTTTT. Its protein product is CASSPGQGRTNEKLFF.

The J gene is TRBJ1-2, the V gene TRBV7-2, with D maybe TRBD1 (6 bases). Germline-derived CDR1 and CDR2 are SGHTA and FQGNSA. V gave up 4 bases and J gave up 5 bases, with 11 bases separating them. There are 13 residues in the CDR3. In nucleotides, the CDR3 is TGTGCCAGCAGCTCCCTACAGGGATATGGCTACACCTTC. Residues: CASSSLQGYGYTF.

The chain uses TRBV20-1 and TRBJ2-1; D could derive from TRBD1 or TRBD2 (6 bases each). V dropped 6 bases and J dropped 11 bases, with 20 bases sitting between them. This CDR3 comprises 13 residues. CDR1 and CDR2 from the germline V gene are DFQATT and SNEGSKA (reference sequence). The CDR3, as DNA: TGCAGTGCGACCCGCCCCGGGGGCAGTAAGCAGTTCTTC. It translates to CSATRPGGSKQFF.

This clonotype was seen only a few times. This rearrangement joins TRBV5-1 to TRBJ2-3; D gene uncertain. Germline CDR1 and CDR2: SGHRS and YFSETQ. The CDR3 extends over 16 amino acids. Trimming stripped 3 bases from V and 1 base from J, with 15 bases between. DNA for the CDR3: TGCGCCAGCAGCTCCTGGGCAGCTCCCGGCACAGATACGCAGTATTTT. Its protein is CASSSWAAPGTDTQYF.